The present T cell receptor beta chain was sequenced within a study of T-cell reconstitution after alpha-beta-depleted transplantation in children. Points from the study as a whole: T-cell counts and diversity at one year post-transplant came mainly from newly produced T cells. Alpha-beta T cells about two months after transplant reportedly derived from several hundred expanded graft clones.

Preparation of the TCRbeta library used unique molecular identifiers. TCRdb ran MiXCR on the PCR reads and lists one entry per CDR3 protein. The repertoire includes about 580,000 distinct CDR3 sequences, around 27% of them detected once, and around a third sits in the top ten. Germline trimming cut 2 bases from V and 2 bases from J; bases unmatched to any gene: 9. Germline-derived CDR1 and CDR2 are SGHKS and YYEKEE (reference sequence). The CDR3 sequence is 16 residues long. Comments on this clonotype: Its cognate antigen is unknown.

This clonotype originated in a boy under three years old with Wiskott-Aldrich syndrome, due to receive a stem cell transplant. V and J are TRBV5-5 and TRBJ1-1; 7 nucleotides align to TRBD1. Material: PBMCs, obtained before TCRalphabeta/CD19-depleted stem cell transplant. The CDR3 sequence is CASSLTGAVFNTEAFF. As DNA, the CDR3 is TGTGCCAGCAGCTTAACAGGGGCCGTTTTCAACACTGAAGCTTTCTTT.